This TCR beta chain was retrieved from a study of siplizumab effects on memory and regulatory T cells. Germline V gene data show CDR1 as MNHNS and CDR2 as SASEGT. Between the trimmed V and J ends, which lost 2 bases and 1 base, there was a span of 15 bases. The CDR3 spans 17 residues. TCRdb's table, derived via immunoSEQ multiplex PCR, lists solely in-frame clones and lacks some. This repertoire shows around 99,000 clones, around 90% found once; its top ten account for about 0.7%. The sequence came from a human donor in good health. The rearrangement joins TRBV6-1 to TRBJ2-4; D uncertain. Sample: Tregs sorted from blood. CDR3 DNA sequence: TGTGCCAGCAGTGAACGAACAGCCAATGTGGCCAAAAACATTCAGTACTTC. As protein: CASSERTANVAKNIQYF.